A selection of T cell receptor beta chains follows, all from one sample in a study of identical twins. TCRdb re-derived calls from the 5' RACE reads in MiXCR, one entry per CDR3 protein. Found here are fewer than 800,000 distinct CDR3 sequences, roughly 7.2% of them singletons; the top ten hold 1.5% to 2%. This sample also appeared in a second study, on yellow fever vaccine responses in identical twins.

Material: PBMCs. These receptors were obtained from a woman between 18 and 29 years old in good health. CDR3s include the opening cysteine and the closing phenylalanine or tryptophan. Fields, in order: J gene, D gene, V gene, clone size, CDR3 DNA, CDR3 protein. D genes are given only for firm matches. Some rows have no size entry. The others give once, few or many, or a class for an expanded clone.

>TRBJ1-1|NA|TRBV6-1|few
TGTGCCAGCAGTGAAGTAACAGGGTCTGAAGCTTTCTTT
CASSEVTGSEAFF
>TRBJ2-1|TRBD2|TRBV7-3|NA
TGTGCCAGCAGCTTAACGGGCGGGAGGGCCGATGAGCAGTTCTTC
CASSLTGGRADEQFF
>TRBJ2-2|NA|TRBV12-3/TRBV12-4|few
TGTGCCAGCAGTCGTACCGGGACCGCGAACACCGGGGAGCTGTTTTTT
CASSRTGTANTGELFF
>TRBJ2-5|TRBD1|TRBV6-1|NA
TGTGCCAGCAGACAGACAGGGCGAGAGACCCAGTACTTC
CASRQTGRETQYF
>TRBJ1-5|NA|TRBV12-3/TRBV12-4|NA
TGTGCCAGCAGACCGCCGGGGAGCCCGAGCAATCAGCCCCAGCATTTT
CASRPPGSPSNQPQHF
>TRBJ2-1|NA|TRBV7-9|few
TGTGCCAGCGGACACTACCTCGCCGGCTATGAGCAGTTCTTC
CASGHYLAGYEQFF
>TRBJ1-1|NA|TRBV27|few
TGTGCCAGCAGTTTTCTGGGTTCCTACGAGGGGAACACTGAAGCTTTCTTT
CASSFLGSYEGNTEAFF
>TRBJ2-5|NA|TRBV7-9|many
TGTGCCAGCAGCTTGCCTCCGCGGGAGACCCAGTACTTC
CASSLPPRETQYF
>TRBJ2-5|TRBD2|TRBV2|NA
TGTGCCAGCAGCCCAGGCAAAACTAGCGGGGGGCTCCAAGAGACCCAGTACTTC
CASSPGKTSGGLQETQYF
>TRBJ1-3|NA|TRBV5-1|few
TGCGCCAGCAGCTTGGCCCCGACAGTCTCTGGAAACACCATATATTTT
CASSLAPTVSGNTIYF
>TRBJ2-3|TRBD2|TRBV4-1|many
TGCGCCAGCAGCCAGGCACTAGCGGGAGGGATAACAGATACGCAGTATTTT
CASSQALAGGITDTQYF
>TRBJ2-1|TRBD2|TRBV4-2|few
TGTGCCAGCAGCTACAAGATACGGTCGGGACTAGCGGGAGGCAATGAGCAGTTCTTC
CASSYKIRSGLAGGNEQFF
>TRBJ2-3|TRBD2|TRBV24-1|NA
TGTGCCACCAGTGATCCGGGGGGGCCAGATACGCAGTATTTT
CATSDPGGPDTQYF
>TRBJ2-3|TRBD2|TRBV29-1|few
TGCAGCGTTGCGCTAGCGGGAGTAACGGATACGCAGTATTTT
CSVALAGVTDTQYF
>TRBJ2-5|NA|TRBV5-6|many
TGTGCCAGCAGCCCCGAAAAGGCGAACCAAGAGACCCAGTACTTC
CASSPEKANQETQYF
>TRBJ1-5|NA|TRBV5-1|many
TGCGCCAGCAAACTAGACAGCAATCAGCCCCAGCATTTT
CASKLDSNQPQHF
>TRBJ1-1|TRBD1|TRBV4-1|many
TGCGCCAGCAGCCCTTCTCGGACAGGGTGGACTGAAGCTTTCTTT
CASSPSRTGWTEAFF
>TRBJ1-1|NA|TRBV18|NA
TGTGCCAGCTCCGGGGATTCCTACGGTGGGGCTTTCTTT
CASSGDSYGGAFF
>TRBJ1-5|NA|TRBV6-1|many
TGTGCCAGCAGTGAATTGGTCCTGGTTGGGCAGCCCCAGCATTTT
CASSELVLVGQPQHF
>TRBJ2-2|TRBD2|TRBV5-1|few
TGCGCCAGCAGGTCCGGGACTAGCGGGCACGGGGAGCTGTTTTTT
CASRSGTSGHGELFF
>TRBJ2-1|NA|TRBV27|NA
TGTGCCAGCAGTATCTCGTCGTTCCGGGGGCCAAACGCGTATAACAATGAGCAGTTCTTC
CASSISSFRGPNAYNNEQFF
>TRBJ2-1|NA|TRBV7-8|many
TGTGCCAGCAGCTCCACGAGCGGAATGTACAATGAGCAGTTCTTC
CASSSTSGMYNEQFF
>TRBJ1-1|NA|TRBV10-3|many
TGTGCCATCAGTGGCTTAGTCAGGGGTGGGGTGAACACTGAAGCTTTCTTT
CAISGLVRGGVNTEAFF
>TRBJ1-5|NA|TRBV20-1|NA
TGCAGTGCAAAGGCGGGGACCCGTACCTTGGGCAATCAGCCCCAGCATTTT
CSAKAGTRTLGNQPQHF
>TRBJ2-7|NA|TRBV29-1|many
TGCAGCGTTACATTCGGACACTCCTACGAGCAGTACTTC
CSVTFGHSYEQYF
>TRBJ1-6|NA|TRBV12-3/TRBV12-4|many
TGTGCCAGCAGAGACAGAGTTGGCTCCTATAATTCACCCCTCCACTTT
CASRDRVGSYNSPLHF
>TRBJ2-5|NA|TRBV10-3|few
TGTGCCACTCAACCCCAAGCCCCCGGAGAGACCCAGTACTTC
CATQPQAPGETQYF
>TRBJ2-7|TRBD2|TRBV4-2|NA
TGTGCCAGCAGCCAAGCCCGGGGACTAGCGGGAAATGAGTTTTTCGAGCAGTACTTC
CASSQARGLAGNEFFEQYF
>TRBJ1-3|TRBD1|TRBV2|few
TGTGCCAGCATCGAGGGGACAGCTGGAAACACCATATATTTT
CASIEGTAGNTIYF
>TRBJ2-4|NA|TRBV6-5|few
TGTGCCAGCAGTTTCGACAGAGTAACAAAAAACATTCAGTACTTC
CASSFDRVTKNIQYF
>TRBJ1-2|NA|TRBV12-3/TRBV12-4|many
TGTGCCAGCAGTAGACAGGAGAACTATGGCTACACCTTC
CASSRQENYGYTF
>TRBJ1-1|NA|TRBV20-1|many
TGCAGTGCTGGGGTGGGGAGGGGCACTGAAGCTTTCTTT
CSAGVGRGTEAFF
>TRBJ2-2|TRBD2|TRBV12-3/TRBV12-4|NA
TGTGCCAGCAGACCCAGCGGGAGGGCCGTCACCGGGGAGCTGTTTTTT
CASRPSGRAVTGELFF
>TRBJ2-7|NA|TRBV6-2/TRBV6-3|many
TGTGCCAGCAGCTCTTTGGGCGAGCAGTACTTC
CASSSLGEQYF
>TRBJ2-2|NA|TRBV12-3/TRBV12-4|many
TGTGCCAGCAAAGGCGGGGAGCTGTTTTTT
CASKGGELFF
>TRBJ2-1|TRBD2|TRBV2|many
TGTGCCAGCAGTGAATCCGCTAGCGGATCCAATGAGCAGTTCTTC
CASSESASGSNEQFF
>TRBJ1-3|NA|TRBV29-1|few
TGCAGCGTCGAGATACTAATAACAGGGAAGGGAGCTGGAAACACCATATATTTT
CSVEILITGKGAGNTIYF
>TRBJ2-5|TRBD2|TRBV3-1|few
TGTGCCAGCAGCCAAGATCTAGCGGTCCAAGAGACCCAGTACTTC
CASSQDLAVQETQYF
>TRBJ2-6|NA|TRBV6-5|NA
TGTGCCAGCAGTTACTCGTATCAGACCTCTGGGGCCAACGTCCTGACTTTC
CASSYSYQTSGANVLTF
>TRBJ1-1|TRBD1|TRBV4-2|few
TGTGCCAGCAGCCAAGAGCACAGGGGGCCTGCTGAAGCTTTCTTT
CASSQEHRGPAEAFF
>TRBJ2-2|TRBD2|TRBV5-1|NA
TGCGCCAGCAGCTGGAGGAGCGGGGGGAACACCGGGGAGCTGTTTTTT
CASSWRSGGNTGELFF
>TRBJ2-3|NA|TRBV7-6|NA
TGTGCCAGCAGCTTAGCTAGCGGAGCTGGCCTTGGCACAGATACGCAGTATTTT
CASSLASGAGLGTDTQYF
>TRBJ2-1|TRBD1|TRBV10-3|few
TGTGCCATCAGTGGGGGGACAGGGATTGAGCAGTTCTTC
CAISGGTGIEQFF
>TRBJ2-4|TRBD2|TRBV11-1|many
TGTGCCAGCAGCGGAATGGGACTAGCGGGTTTCAAAAACATTCAGTACTTC
CASSGMGLAGFKNIQYF
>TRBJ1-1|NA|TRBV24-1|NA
TGTGCCACCAGGGAGGGACCCATGAACACTGAAGCTTTCTTT
CATREGPMNTEAFF
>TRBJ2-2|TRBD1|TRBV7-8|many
TGTGCCAGCAGGGAAACAGGGGTTATTACCGGGGAGCTGTTTTTT
CASRETGVITGELFF
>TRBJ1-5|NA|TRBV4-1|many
TGCGCCAGCAGCCAAAGGTTAGCTTACAATCAGCCCCAGCATTTT
CASSQRLAYNQPQHF
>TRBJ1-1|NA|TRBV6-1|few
TGTGCCAGCAACCACGCACAGGGAGGCACTGAAGCTTTCTTT
CASNHAQGGTEAFF
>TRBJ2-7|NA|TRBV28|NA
TGTGCCAGCAGTTTGGGCCAGGGCCCAATCTACGAGCAGTACTTC
CASSLGQGPIYEQYF
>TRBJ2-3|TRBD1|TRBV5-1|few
TGCGCCAGCAGCTGGGGACCCGGGACAGGGGCGGCAGATACGCAGTATTTT
CASSWGPGTGAADTQYF
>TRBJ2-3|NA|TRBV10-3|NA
TGTGCCATCAGTGTACGGGAACCTAGCACAGATACGCAGTATTTT
CAISVREPSTDTQYF
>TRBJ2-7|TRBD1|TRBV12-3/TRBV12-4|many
TGTGCCAGCAGTTCCTCGGGACAGGGCCGGCCTGGCGAGCAGTACTTC
CASSSSGQGRPGEQYF
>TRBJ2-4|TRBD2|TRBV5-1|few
TGCGCCAGCAGCTTTGGAACCCCGGGGGGAAACATTCAGTACTTC
CASSFGTPGGNIQYF
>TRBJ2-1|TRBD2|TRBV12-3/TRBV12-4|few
TGTGCCAGCAGTTTCAGCGGGAATTACTACAATGAGCAGTTCTTC
CASSFSGNYYNEQFF
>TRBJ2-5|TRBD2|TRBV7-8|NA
TGTGCCAGCAGCACCGCAGCGGGAGGGTACCAAGAGACCCAGTACTTC
CASSTAAGGYQETQYF
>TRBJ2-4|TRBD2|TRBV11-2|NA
TGTGCCAGCAGCTTAAAGGGGGGGACTAGCGGGAGGGCCAAAAACATTCAGTACTTC
CASSLKGGTSGRAKNIQYF
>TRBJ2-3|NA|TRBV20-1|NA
TGCAGTGCTAGTCGGGGCGGAGGGGGGTTTGGAGATACGCAGTATTTT
CSASRGGGGFGDTQYF